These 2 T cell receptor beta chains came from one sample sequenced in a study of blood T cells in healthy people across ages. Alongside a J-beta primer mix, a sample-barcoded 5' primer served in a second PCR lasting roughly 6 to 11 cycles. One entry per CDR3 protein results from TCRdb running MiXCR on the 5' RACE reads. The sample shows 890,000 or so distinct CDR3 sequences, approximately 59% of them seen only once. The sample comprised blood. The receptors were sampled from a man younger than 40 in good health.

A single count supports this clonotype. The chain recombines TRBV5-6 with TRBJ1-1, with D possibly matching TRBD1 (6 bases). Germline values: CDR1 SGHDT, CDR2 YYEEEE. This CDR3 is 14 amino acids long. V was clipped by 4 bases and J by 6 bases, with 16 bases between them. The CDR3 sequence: CASSPTPRQAEAFF. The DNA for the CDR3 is TGTGCCAGCAGCCCAACCCCCAGACAGGCTGAAGCTTTCTTT.

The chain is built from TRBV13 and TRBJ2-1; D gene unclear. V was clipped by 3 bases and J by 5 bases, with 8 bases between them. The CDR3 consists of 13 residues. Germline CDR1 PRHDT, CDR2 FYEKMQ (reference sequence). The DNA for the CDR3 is TGTGCCAGCAGCTTTTTGCTGAACAATGAGCAGTTCTTC. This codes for CASSFLLNNEQFF.